A selection of T cell receptor beta chains follows, all from one sample in a study of CD8 T cells in ankylosing spondylitis. TCRdb reprocessed the 5' RACE reads via MiXCR and lists one record per CDR3 protein. Of around 100,000 distinct CDR3 sequences in the sample, about 25% were seen once. The specimen was synovial fluid, either unsorted or a sorted T cell fraction (not recorded which). These receptors originate from a male donor with ankylosing spondylitis. The CDR3 runs from the conserved cysteine through the conserved F or W. The order of the fields is J gene, V gene, clone size, D gene, CDR3 DNA, CDR3 protein. D genes are given only for firm matches. Not every row has a clone size; where given, it reads once, few, many or a size class.

TRBJ2-3	TRBV3-1	.	TRBD2	TGTGCCAGCAGCCAACGCGCGGGAGGAGGAACAGATACGCAGTATTTT	CASSQRAGGGTDTQYF
TRBJ2-2	TRBV10-1	many	.	TGCGCCAGCAGTGAGGAACGTAACACCGGGGAGCTGTTTTTT	CASSEERNTGELFF
TRBJ2-7	TRBV20-1	few	.	TGCAGTGCTAGAGATCGCGCTGAACCTTCTTACGAGCAGTACTTC	CSARDRAEPSYEQYF
TRBJ2-1	TRBV20-1	.	TRBD2	TGCAGTCGACTAGCGGGAGAGGTTCGTGAGCAGTTCTTC	CSRLAGEVREQFF
TRBJ2-5	TRBV7-7	.	.	TGTGCCAGCAGCTCCTCGGGGGCAGACCAAGAGACCCAGTACTTC	CASSSSGADQETQYF
TRBJ1-6	TRBV10-3	many	TRBD1	TGTGCCATCTCAGACAGGGAAAGGTCACCCCTCCACTTT	CAISDRERSPLHF
TRBJ2-2	TRBV20-1	medium-sized	.	TGCAGTGCTCTGGACAGACTCTACACCGGGGAGCTGTTTTTT	CSALDRLYTGELFF
TRBJ1-2	TRBV18	.	TRBD1	TGTGCCAGCTCACCAGGGGACAGGGGACGCGGTAGCTACACCTTC	CASSPGDRGRGSYTF
TRBJ1-5	TRBV7-9	many	.	TGTGCCAGCAGCCCATGGGGGGATCAGCCCCAGCATTTT	CASSPWGDQPQHF
TRBJ2-3	TRBV5-8	few	.	TGTGCCAGCAGCTCAGGGCGCGGAGGTCGCACAGATACGCAGTATTTT	CASSSGRGGRTDTQYF
TRBJ1-3	TRBV7-6	many	.	TGTGCCAGCAGCTTAGCAGGCGGTCCGTCTGGAAACACCATATATTTT	CASSLAGGPSGNTIYF
TRBJ2-5	TRBV12-3/TRBV12-4	.	TRBD1	TGTGCCAGCAGCCCAGACAGGGATAGGGGAGAGACCCAGTACTTC	CASSPDRDRGETQYF
TRBJ2-5	TRBV11-3	.	TRBD1	TGTGCCAGCAGCTCACAGGGGCTTGGCGGGGAGACCCAGTACTTC	CASSSQGLGGETQYF
TRBJ2-1	TRBV2	.	.	TGTGCCAGCAGTACCCTAGATGAGCAGTTCTTC	CASSTLDEQFF
TRBJ1-1	TRBV5-4	few	TRBD1	TGTGCCAGCAGCAATCACAGGGGTAACTTGAACACTGAAGCTTTCTTT	CASSNHRGNLNTEAFF
TRBJ1-5	TRBV7-2	.	.	TGTGCCAGCAGCTTGGAGAATCAGCCCCAGCATTTT	CASSLENQPQHF
TRBJ1-1	TRBV5-1	.	TRBD1	TGCGCCAGCAGCTTACAGGGGGCACCGGCGGACACTGAAGCTTTCTTT	CASSLQGAPADTEAFF
TRBJ2-3	TRBV7-9	.	.	TGTGCCAGCAGCTTAAGCACGAACACAGATACGCAGTATTTT	CASSLSTNTDTQYF
TRBJ2-6	TRBV9	many	.	TGTGCCAGCAGCCCACGGCAGAACTCTGGGGCCAACGTCCTGACTTTC	CASSPRQNSGANVLTF
TRBJ2-3	TRBV7-2	.	.	TGTGCCAGCAGCCCCCTGGGCGCAGATACGCAGTATTTT	CASSPLGADTQYF
TRBJ1-3	TRBV20-1	.	.	TGCAGTGCTAGCAGGGGCTCTGGAAACACCATATATTTT	CSASRGSGNTIYF
TRBJ1-2	TRBV12-3/TRBV12-4	many	.	TGTGCCAGTAGCTGGGACTCCTATGGCTACACCTTC	CASSWDSYGYTF
TRBJ2-3	TRBV5-4	.	.	TGTGCCAGCAGCAGAGGGGACACAGATACGCAGTATTTT	CASSRGDTDTQYF
TRBJ2-1	TRBV5-1	.	TRBD2	TGCGCCAGCAGCTTGGTATTAGCGGGAGTAAATGAGCAGTTCTTC	CASSLVLAGVNEQFF
TRBJ2-5	TRBV29-1	few	.	TGCAGCGCCGGAAAGGGCCAAGAGACCCAGTACTTC	CSAGKGQETQYF
TRBJ2-2	TRBV3-1	.	TRBD2	TGTGCCAGCAGCCCTCTTAGCGGGAGGGGTCGTACCGGGGAGCTGTTTTTT	CASSPLSGRGRTGELFF
TRBJ2-1	TRBV6-2/TRBV6-3	few	TRBD2	TGTGCCAGCAGTTCACTAGCGGGAGCCACCTACAATGAGCAGTTCTTC	CASSSLAGATYNEQFF
TRBJ2-3	TRBV7-9	once	.	TGTGCCAGCAGCCCCGGGCCGTCCTTTACCACAGATACGCAGTATTTT	CASSPGPSFTTDTQYF
TRBJ2-2	TRBV20-1	.	.	TGCAGTGCTAGAGGACACAGAAACACCGGGGAGCTGTTTTTT	CSARGHRNTGELFF
TRBJ2-1	TRBV5-1	few	TRBD2	TGCGCCAGCAGCTTGTCAAGCGGGAGGTACAATGAGCAGTTCTTC	CASSLSSGRYNEQFF
TRBJ2-1	TRBV10-3	.	.	TGTGCCATCAGTGGTAAGCGACTAGGAAACAATGAGCAGTTCTTC	CAISGKRLGNNEQFF
TRBJ2-4	TRBV12-3/TRBV12-4	few	TRBD1	TGTGCCAGCAGGGGACAGGGGGGGAACATTCAGTACTTC	CASRGQGGNIQYF
TRBJ2-1	TRBV7-9	few	.	TGTGCCAGCAGAACGACCGGGGTAGCAGGTGGTGAGCAGTTCTTC	CASRTTGVAGGEQFF
TRBJ2-2	TRBV10-2	few	.	TGCGCCAGCAGTGTCAACTTACCGAACACCGGGGAGCTGTTTTTT	CASSVNLPNTGELFF
TRBJ2-5	TRBV5-1	.	.	TGCGCCAGCAGCGACAGATCCCAAGAGACCCAGTACTTC	CASSDRSQETQYF
TRBJ2-3	TRBV7-2	.	TRBD1	TGTGCCAGCAGCTTATATAACAGGGGATGGGATACGCAGTATTTT	CASSLYNRGWDTQYF
TRBJ1-2	TRBV12-3/TRBV12-4	few	TRBD1	TGTGCCAGCAGCTACAGGGGGAAAAGTGGCTACACCTTC	CASSYRGKSGYTF
TRBJ2-7	TRBV5-1	.	TRBD1	TGCGCCAGCAGCGATAACCGGGACAGACAGTACTTC	CASSDNRDRQYF
TRBJ2-5	TRBV11-2	few	.	TGTGCCAGCAGCTTAGGGGTAGGGGAAGAGACCCAGTACTTC	CASSLGVGEETQYF
TRBJ2-6	TRBV3-1	few	.	TGTGCCAGCAGCCAGGCCCGGGCCAACGTCCTGACTTTC	CASSQARANVLTF
TRBJ1-1	TRBV11-3	few	TRBD1	TGTGCCAGCAGCTTAATAGGGGACAGGGGTGATGAAGCTTTCTTT	CASSLIGDRGDEAFF
TRBJ1-3	TRBV20-1	few	TRBD1	TGCAGTGCTAGAGATCCGGGACAGGGGGAGAACACCATATATTTT	CSARDPGQGENTIYF
TRBJ1-1	TRBV10-3	.	.	TGTGCCACCTCAGGGTCGGGGAACACTGAAGCTTTCTTT	CATSGSGNTEAFF
TRBJ1-2	TRBV5-1	many	TRBD1	TGCGCCAGCAGCTCGGACAGGGGTAACTATGGCTACACCTTC	CASSSDRGNYGYTF
TRBJ2-7	TRBV11-2	.	.	TGTGCCAGCAGCCCTACAGGGAGATACTACGAGCAGTACTTC	CASSPTGRYYEQYF
TRBJ1-1	TRBV30	few	TRBD1	TGTGCCTCCGACAGGGCTGCGATGAACACTGAAGCTTTCTTT	CASDRAAMNTEAFF
TRBJ1-1	TRBV7-9	many	.	TGTGCCAGCAGCTTAGGGACAGTGAACACTGAAGCTTTCTTT	CASSLGTVNTEAFF
TRBJ2-5	TRBV5-1	.	.	TGCGCCAGCAGCTTCCCAAGACAGAGCCAAGAGACCCAGTACTTC	CASSFPRQSQETQYF
TRBJ2-7	TRBV7-9	.	TRBD1	TGTGCCAGCAGTCTCCGGGACAGGGGGCTTCTTACCCACGAGCAGTACTTC	CASSLRDRGLLTHEQYF
TRBJ2-1	TRBV20-1	.	.	TGCAGTGCTCCCGGGCCATATAACAATGAGCAGTTCTTC	CSAPGPYNNEQFF
TRBJ1-2	TRBV5-5	.	.	TGTGCCAGCAGCGTGGTACCTTCGGACTATGGCTACACCTTC	CASSVVPSDYGYTF
TRBJ2-3	TRBV20-1	few	TRBD2	TGCAGTGCTAGTCGCCCGACGACTAGCGGGAGGGCCTTGGATACGCAGTATTTT	CSASRPTTSGRALDTQYF
TRBJ2-4	TRBV20-1	many	.	TGCAGTGCTAGGGACAGCTTACTAGCCAAAAACATTCAGTACTTC	CSARDSLLAKNIQYF